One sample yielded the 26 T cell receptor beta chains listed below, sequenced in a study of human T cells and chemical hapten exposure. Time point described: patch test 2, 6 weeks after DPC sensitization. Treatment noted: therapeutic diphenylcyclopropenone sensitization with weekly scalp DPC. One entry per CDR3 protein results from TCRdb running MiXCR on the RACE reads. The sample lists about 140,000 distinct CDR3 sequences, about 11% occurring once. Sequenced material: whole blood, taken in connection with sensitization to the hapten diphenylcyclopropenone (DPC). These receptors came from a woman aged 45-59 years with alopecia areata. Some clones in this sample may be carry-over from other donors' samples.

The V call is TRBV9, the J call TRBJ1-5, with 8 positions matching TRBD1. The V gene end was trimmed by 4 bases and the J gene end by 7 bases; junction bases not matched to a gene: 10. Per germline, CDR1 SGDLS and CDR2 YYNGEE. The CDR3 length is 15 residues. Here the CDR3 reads CASSQGQGEWQPQHF. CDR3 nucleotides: TGTGCCAGCAGCCAAGGACAGGGTGAGTGGCAGCCCCAGCATTTT. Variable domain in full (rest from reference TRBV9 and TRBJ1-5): DSGVTQTPKHLITATGQRVTLRCSPRSGDLSVYWYQQSLDQGLQFLIQYYNGEERAKGNILERFSAQQFPDLHSELNLSSLELGDSALYFCASSQGQGEWQPQHFGDGTRLSIL.

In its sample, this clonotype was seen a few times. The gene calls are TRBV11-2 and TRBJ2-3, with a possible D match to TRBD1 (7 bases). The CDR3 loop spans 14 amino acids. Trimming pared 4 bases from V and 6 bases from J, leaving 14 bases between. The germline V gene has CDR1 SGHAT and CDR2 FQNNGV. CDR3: CASSSEGAGDTQYF. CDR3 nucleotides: TGTGCCAGCAGCTCGGAGGGGGCCGGGGATACGCAGTATTTT.

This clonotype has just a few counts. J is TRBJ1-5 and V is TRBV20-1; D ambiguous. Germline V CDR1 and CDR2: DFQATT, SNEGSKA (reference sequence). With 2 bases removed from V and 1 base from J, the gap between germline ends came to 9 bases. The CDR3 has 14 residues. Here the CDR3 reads CSARSLRSNQPQHF. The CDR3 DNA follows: TGCAGTGCTAGATCCCTCCGGAGCAATCAGCCCCAGCATTTT.

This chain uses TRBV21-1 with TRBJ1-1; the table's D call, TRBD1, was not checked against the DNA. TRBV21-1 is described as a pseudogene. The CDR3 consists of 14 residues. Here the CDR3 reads CASSKRDRNTEAFF. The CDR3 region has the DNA TGTGCCAGCAGCAAAAGGGACCGCAACACTGAAGCTTTCTTT.

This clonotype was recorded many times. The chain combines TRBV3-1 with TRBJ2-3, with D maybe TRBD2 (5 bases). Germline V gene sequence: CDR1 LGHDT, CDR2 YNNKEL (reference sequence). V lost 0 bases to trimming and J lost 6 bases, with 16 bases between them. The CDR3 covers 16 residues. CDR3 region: CASSQEWSGLTDTQYF. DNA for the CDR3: TGTGCCAGCAGCCAAGAGTGGTCAGGACTCACCGATACGCAGTATTTT.

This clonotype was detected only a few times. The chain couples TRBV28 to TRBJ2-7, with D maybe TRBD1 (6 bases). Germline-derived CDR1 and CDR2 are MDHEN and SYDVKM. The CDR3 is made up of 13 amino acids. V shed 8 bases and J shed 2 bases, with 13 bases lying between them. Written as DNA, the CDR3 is TGTGCCAGCGGCCGGGACACCCCCTACGAGCAGTACTTC. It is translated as CASGRDTPYEQYF.

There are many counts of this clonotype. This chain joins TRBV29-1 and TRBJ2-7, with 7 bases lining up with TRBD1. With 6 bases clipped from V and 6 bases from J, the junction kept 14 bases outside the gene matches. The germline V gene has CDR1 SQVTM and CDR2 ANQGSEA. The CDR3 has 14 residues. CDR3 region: CSVLPGTAGGEQYF. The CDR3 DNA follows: TGCAGCGTCCTCCCAGGGACAGCAGGAGGCGAGCAGTACTTC.

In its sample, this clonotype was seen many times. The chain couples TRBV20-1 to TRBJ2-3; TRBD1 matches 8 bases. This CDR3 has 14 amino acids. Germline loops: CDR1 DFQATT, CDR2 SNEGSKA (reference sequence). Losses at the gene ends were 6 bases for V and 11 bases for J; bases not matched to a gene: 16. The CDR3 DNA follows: TGCAGTGCCGATGGGGACAGGCAAGGAGCCCGGCAGTATTTT. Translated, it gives CSADGDRQGARQYF.

For the CDR3, the DNA is TGTGCCATCAGTGCCTCTACTAGCTACTACGAGCAGTACTTC. Its protein is CAISASTSYYEQYF. The V gene is TRBV10-3, the J gene TRBJ2-7, with D perhaps TRBD2 (6 bases). This CDR3 region has 14 residues. The V and J ends lost 4 bases and 3 bases respectively, with 13 bases between them. The germline CDR1 and CDR2 sequences are ENHRY and SYGVKD.

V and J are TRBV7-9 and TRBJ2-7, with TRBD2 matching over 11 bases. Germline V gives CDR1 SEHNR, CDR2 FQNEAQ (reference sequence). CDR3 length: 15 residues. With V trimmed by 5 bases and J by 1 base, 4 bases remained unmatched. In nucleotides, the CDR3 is TGTGCCAGCAGCCCTAGCGGGAGGACTTCCTACGAGCAGTACTTC. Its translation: CASSPSGRTSYEQYF. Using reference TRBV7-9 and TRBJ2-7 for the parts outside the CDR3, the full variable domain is DTGVSQNPRHKITKRGQNVTFRCDPISEHNRLYWYRQTLGQGPEFLTYFQNEAQLEKSRLLSDRFSAERPKGSFSTLEIQRTEQGDSAMYLCASSPSGRTSYEQYFGPGTRLTVT.

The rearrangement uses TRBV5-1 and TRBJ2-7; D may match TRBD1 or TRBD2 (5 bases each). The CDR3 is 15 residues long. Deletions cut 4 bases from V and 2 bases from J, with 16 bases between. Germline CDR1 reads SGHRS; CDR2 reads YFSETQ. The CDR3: CASSPRGATAYEQYF. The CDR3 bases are TGCGCCAGCAGCCCCAGAGGGGCAACAGCCTACGAGCAGTACTTC.

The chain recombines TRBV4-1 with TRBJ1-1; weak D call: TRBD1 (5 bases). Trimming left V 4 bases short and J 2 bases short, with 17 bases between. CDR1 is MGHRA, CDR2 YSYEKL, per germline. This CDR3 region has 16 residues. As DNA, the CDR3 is TGCGCCAGCAGCCGGGGTGCGGGGGGAGTAAACACTGAAGCTTTCTTT. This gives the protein CASSRGAGGVNTEAFF.

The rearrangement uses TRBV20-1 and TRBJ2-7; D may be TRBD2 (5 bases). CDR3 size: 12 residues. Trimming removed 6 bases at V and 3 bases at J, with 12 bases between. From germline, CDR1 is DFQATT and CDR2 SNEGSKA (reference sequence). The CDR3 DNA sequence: TGCAGTGCCACCACCGGGGTCTACGAGCAGTACTTC. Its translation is CSATTGVYEQYF.

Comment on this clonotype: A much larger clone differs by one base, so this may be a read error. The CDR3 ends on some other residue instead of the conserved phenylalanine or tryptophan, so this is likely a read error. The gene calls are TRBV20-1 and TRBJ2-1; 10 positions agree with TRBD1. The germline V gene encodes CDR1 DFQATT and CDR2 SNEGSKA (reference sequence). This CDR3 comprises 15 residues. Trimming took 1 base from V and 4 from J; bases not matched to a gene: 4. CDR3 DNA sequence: TGCAGTGCTAGAGCTTGGGACAGGGGATACAATGAGCAGTTCTCC. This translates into CSARAWDRGYNEQFS.

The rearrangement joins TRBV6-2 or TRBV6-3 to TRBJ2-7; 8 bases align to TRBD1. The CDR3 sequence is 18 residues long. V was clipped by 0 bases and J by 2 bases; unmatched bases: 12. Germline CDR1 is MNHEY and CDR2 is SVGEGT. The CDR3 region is CASSYSTFRQGLAYEQYF. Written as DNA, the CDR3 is TGTGCCAGCAGTTACTCGACCTTCCGACAGGGGCTGGCCTACGAGCAGTACTTC.

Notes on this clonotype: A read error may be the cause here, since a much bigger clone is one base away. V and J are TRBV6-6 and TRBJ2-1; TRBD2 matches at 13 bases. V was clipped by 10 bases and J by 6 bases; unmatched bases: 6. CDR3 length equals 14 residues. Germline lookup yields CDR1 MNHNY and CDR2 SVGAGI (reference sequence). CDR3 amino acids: CANTGLAGVNEQFF. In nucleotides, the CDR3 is TGTGCCAACACTGGACTAGCGGGAGTCAATGAGCAGTTCTTC.

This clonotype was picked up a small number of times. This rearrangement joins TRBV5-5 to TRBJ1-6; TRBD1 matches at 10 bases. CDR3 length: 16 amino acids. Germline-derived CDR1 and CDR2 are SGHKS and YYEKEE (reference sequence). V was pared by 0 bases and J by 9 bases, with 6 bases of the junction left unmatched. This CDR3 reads CASSLAGGQGSSPLHF. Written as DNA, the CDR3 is TGTGCCAGCAGCTTGGCGGGGGGACAGGGGAGTTCACCCCTCCACTTT.

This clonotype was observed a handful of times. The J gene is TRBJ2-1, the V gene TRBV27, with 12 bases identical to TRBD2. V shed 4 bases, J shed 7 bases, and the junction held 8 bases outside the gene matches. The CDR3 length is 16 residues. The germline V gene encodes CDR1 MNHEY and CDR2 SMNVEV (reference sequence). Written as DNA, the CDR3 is TGTGCCAGCAGTTCCGGACTAGCGGGGTGGGCTAATGAGCAGTTCTTC. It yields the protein CASSSGLAGWANEQFF.

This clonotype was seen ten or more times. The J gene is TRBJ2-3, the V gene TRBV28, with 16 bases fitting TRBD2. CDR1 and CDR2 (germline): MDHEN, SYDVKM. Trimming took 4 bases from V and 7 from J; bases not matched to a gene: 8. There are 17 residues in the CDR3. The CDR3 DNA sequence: TGTGCCAGCAGTTCCCCCGGGACTAGCGGGAGGGTGAATACGCAGTATTTT. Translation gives CASSSPGTSGRVNTQYF. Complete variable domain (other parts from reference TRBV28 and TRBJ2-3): DVKVTQSSRYLVKRTGEKVFLECVQDMDHENMFWYRQDPGLGLRLIYFSYDVKMKEKGDIPEGYSVSREKKERFSLILESASTNQTSMYLCASSSPGTSGRVNTQYFGPGTRLTVL.

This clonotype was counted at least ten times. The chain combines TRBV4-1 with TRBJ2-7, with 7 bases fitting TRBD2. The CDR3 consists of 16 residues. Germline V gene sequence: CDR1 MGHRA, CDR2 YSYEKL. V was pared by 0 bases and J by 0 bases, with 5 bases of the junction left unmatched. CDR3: CASSQDSERGSYEQYF. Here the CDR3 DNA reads TGCGCCAGCAGCCAAGATTCTGAGCGGGGCTCCTACGAGCAGTACTTC.

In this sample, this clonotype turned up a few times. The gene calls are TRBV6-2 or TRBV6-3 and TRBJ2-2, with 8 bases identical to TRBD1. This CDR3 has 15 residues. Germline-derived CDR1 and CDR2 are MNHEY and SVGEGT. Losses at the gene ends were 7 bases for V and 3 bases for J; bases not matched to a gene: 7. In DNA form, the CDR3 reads TGTGCCAGCAACTCCGGACAGGGCTACACCGGGGAGCTGTTTTTT. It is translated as CASNSGQGYTGELFF.

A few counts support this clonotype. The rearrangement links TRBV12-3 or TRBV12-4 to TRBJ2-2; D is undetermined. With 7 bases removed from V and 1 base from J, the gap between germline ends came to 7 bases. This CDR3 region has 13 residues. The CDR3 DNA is TGTGCCAGCAATGTCGGGAACACCGGGGAGCTGTTTTTT. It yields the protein CASNVGNTGELFF.

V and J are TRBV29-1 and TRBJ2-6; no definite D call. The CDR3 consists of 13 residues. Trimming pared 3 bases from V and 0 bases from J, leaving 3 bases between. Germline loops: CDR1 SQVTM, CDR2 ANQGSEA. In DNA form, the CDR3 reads TGCAGCGTTGATCCCTCTGGGGCCAACGTCCTGACTTTC. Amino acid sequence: CSVDPSGANVLTF. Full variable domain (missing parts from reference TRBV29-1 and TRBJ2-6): SAVISQKPSRDICQRGTSLTIQCQVDSQVTMMFWYRQQPGQSLTLIATANQGSEATYESGFVIDKFPISRPNLTFSTLTVSNMSPEDSSIYLCSVDPSGANVLTFGAGSRLTVL.

CDR3 region: CAWSRGPNQPQHF. CDR3 DNA sequence: TGTGCCTGGAGTAGGGGCCCAAATCAGCCCCAGCATTTT. J is TRBJ1-5 and V is TRBV30, with D possibly TRBD1 on 5 matching bases. The length of the CDR3 is 13 residues. Trimming removed 2 bases at V and 4 bases at J, with 9 bases between. Germline CDR1 reads GTSNPN; CDR2 reads SVGIG (reference sequence).

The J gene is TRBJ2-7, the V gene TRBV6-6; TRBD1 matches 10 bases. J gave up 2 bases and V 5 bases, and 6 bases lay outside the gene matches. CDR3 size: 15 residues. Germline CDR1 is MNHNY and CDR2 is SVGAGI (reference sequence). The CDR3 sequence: CASSNRDRGPYEQYF. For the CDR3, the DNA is TGTGCCAGCAGTAACCGGGACAGGGGTCCCTACGAGCAGTACTTC.

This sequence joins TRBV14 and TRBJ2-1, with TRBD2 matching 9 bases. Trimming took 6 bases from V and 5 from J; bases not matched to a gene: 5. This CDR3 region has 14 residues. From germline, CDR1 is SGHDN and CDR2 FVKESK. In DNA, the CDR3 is TGTGCCAGCAGAAGGGGACTAGCAAACAATGAGCAGTTCTTC. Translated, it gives CASRRGLANNEQFF.